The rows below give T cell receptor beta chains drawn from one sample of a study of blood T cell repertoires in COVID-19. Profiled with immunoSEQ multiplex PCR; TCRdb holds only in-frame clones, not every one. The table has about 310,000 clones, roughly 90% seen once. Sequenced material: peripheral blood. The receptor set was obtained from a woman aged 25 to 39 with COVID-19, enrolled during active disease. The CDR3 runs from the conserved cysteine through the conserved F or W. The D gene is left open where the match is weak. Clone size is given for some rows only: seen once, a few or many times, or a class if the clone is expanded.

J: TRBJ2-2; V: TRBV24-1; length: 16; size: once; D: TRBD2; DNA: TGTGCCACCAGTGCCGGGACTAGCGGGCGAGCCGGGGAGCTGTTTTTT; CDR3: CATSAGTSGRAGELFF
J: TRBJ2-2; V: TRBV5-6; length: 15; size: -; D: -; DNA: TGTGCCAGCAGCTTGGTGACACCGAACACCGGGGAGCTGTTTTTT; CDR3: CASSLVTPNTGELFF
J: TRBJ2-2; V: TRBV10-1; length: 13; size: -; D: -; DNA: TGCGCCAGCGGGGACTTGAACACCGGGGAGCTGTTTTTT; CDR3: CASGDLNTGELFF
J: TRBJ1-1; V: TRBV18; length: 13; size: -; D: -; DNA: TGTGCCAGCTCACACGACAAAAACACTGAAGCTTTCTTT; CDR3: CASSHDKNTEAFF
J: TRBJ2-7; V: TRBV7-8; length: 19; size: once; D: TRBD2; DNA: TGTGCCAGCAGCCTCACCCGGACTAGCGGGCTCTCAAGCTCCTACGAGCAGTACTTC; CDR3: CASSLTRTSGLSSSYEQYF
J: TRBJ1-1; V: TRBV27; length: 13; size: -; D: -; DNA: TGTGCCAGCAGTCCACAGGGCTGGGCTGAAGCTTTCTTT; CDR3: CASSPQGWAEAFF
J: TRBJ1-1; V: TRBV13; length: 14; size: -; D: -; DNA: TGTGCCAGCAGTAGTGGGGGCTGGAACACTGAAGCTTTCTTT; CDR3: CASSSGGWNTEAFF
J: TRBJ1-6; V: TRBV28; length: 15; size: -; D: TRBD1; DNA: TGTGCCAGCAGTTCCCAGACAGGGGCAGGGTCACCCCTCCACTTT; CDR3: CASSSQTGAGSPLHF
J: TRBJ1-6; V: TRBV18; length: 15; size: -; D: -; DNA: TGTGCCAGCTCACCAGGGCCAGGGGATAATTCACCCCTCCACTTT; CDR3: CASSPGPGDNSPLHF
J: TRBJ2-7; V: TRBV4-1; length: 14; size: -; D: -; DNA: TGCGCCAGCAGCCACCCGACGGGGGACTACGAGCAGTACTTC; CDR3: CASSHPTGDYEQYF
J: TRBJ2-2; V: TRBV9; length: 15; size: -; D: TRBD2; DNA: TGTGCCAGCAGCGTAGGGGTAGCGGGAACCGGGGAGCTGTTTTTT; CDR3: CASSVGVAGTGELFF
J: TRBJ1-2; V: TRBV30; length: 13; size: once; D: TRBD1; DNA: TGTGCCTGGAGTCCGGACAGGGGGGATGGCTACACCTTC; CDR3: CAWSPDRGDGYTF
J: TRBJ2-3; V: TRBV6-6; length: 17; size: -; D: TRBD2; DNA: TGTGCCAGCAGTCCCGGACTAGCGGGAGGGGGCACAGATACGCAGTATTTT; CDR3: CASSPGLAGGGTDTQYF
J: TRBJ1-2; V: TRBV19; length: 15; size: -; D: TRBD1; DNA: TGTGCCAGTAGTATAAGGGAGACAGGGTACTATGGCTACACCTTC; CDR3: CASSIRETGYYGYTF
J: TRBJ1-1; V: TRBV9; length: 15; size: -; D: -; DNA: TGTGCCAGCAGCGTAGTGGTCGCGTTGAACACTGAAGCTTTCTTT; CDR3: CASSVVVALNTEAFF
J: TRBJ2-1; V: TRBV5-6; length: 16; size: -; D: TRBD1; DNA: TGTGCCAGCAGCTTGGCTTGGGACAGGGACTACAATGAGCAGTTCTTC; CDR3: CASSLAWDRDYNEQFF
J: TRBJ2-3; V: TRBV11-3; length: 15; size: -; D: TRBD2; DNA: TGTGCCAGCAGCTTAGATAGCGGGAACACAGATACGCAGTATTTT; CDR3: CASSLDSGNTDTQYF
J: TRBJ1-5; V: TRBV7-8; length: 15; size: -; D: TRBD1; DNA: TGTGCCAGCAGCACCGGGACAGGGGGCAATCAGCCCCAGCATTTT; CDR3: CASSTGTGGNQPQHF